The clone carrying this T cell receptor beta chain showed up many times. Its matching antigen is unknown. Exclusion applied to patients with other autoimmune diseases, uncontrolled infections, pregnancy or lactation. Each diagnosis was determined on the basis of clinical symptoms, serum thyroxine, TRAb, thyroid ultrasound and orbital computed tomography. The data originate from a study of Graves' ophthalmopathy and Graves' hyperthyroidism. Study-wide results and limits: From stable hyperthyroidism, ophthalmopathy was separated by a 13-signature model with roughly 89% sensitivity and more than 75% specificity.

The authors amplified TCR beta CDR3 regions, and they did so from RNA transcripts for repertoire sequencing. HTBI primers served in a first-round RT-PCR, which a second-round multiplex PCR followed. Each CDR3 protein gets one entry after TCRdb re-called the multiplex PCR reads with MiXCR. The table includes hundreds of thousands of distinct CDR3 sequences, approximately 15% detected once. This CDR3 has 14 residues. Looked up from germline, CDR1 is LNHDA and CDR2 is SQIVND (reference sequence). Trimming took 4 bases from V and 1 from J, leaving 10 bases between them. The sample taken for sequencing was blood. The chain couples TRBV19 to TRBJ1-1; D not resolved. The receptor comes from a woman aged 25 to 45 with Graves' ophthalmopathy. CDR3 sequence (DNA): TGTGCCAGTAGTACCCTCTCGGCGAACACTGAAGCTTTCTTT. Translating gives CASSTLSANTEAFF.